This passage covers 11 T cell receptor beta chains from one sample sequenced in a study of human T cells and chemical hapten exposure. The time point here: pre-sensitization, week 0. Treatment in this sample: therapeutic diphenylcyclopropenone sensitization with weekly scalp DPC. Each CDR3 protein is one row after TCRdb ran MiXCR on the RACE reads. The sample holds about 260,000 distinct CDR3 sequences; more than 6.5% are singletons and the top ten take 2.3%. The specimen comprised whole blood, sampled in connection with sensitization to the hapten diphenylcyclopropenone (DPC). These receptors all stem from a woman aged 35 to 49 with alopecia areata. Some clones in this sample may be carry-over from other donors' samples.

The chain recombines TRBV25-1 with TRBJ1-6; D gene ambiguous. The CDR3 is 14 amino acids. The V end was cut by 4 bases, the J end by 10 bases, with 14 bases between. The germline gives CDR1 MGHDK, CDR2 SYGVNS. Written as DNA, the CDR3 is TGTGCCAGCAGTGTTCCGGGCGGCGCATCACCCCTCCACTTT. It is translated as CASSVPGGASPLHF.

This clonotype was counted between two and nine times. As DNA, the CDR3 is TGCAGTGCTAGAGGGGGTAGCGGCCCCTACAATGAGCAGTTCTTC. Encoded protein: CSARGGSGPYNEQFF. V gene TRBV20-1 combines with J gene TRBJ2-1, with D maybe TRBD2 (6 bases). V dropped 1 base and J dropped 2 bases, with 12 bases sitting between them. The CDR3 loop spans 15 amino acids. Germline V gene data show CDR1 as DFQATT and CDR2 as SNEGSKA (reference sequence).

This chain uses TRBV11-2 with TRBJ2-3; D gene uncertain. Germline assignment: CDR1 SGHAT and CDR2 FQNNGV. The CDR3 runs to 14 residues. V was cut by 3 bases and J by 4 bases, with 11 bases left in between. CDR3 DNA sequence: TGTGCCAGCAGCTTGGCGTTGGGGTCAGATACGCAGTATTTT. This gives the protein CASSLALGSDTQYF.

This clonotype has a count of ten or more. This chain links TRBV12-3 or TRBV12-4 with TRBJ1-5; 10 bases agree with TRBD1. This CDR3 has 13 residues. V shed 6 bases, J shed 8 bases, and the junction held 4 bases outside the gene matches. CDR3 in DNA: TGTGCCAGCAGGGGACAGGGGCATGAGCCCCAGCATTTT. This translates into CASRGQGHEPQHF.

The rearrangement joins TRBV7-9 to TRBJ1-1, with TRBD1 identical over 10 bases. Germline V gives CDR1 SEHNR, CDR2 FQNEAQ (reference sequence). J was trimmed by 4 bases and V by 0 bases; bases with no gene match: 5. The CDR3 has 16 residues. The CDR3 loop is CASSLALGTGATEAFF. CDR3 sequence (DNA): TGTGCCAGCAGCTTAGCGCTCGGGACAGGGGCCACTGAAGCTTTCTTT.

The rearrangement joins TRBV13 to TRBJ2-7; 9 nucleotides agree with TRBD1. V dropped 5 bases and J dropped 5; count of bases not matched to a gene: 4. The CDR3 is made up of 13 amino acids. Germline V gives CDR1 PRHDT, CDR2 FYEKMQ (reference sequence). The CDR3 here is CASSPDRGDEQYF. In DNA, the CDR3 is TGTGCCAGCAGCCCGGACAGGGGCGACGAGCAGTACTTC.

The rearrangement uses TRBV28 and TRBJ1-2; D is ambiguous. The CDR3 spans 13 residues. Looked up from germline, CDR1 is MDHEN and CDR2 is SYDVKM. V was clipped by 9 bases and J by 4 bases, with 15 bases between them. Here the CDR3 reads CASSVGFGYGYTF. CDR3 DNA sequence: TGTGCCAGTTCGGTTGGGTTTGGCTATGGCTACACCTTC.

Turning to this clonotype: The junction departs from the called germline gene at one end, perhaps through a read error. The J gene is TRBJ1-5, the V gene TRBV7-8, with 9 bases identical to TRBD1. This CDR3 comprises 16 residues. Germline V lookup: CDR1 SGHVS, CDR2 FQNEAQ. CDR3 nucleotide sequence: TGTGCCAGCAGCTTAGAAGGGACAGGGAGCAGTCAGCCCCAGCATTTT. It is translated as CASSLEGTGSSQPQHF.

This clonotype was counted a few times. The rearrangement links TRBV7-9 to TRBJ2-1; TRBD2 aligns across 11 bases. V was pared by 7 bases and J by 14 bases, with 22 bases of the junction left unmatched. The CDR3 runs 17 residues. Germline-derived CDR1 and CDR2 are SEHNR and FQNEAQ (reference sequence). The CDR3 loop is CASTPAKLAGVSRGEFF. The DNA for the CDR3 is TGTGCCAGCACCCCCGCAAAACTAGCGGGAGTATCAAGGGGAGAGTTCTTC.

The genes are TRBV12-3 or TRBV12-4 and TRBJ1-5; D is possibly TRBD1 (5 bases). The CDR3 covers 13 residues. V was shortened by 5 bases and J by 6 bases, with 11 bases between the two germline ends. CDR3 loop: CASSPDGTQPQHF. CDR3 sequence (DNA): TGTGCCAGCAGTCCCGACGGGACTCAGCCCCAGCATTTT.

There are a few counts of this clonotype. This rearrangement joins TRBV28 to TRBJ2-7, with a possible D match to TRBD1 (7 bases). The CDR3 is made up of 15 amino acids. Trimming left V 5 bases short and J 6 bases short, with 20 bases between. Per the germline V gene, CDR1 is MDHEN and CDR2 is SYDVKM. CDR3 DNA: TGTGCCAGCAGTATGGGACAGCTAAGGGGAGGCGAGCAGTACTTC. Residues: CASSMGQLRGGEQYF. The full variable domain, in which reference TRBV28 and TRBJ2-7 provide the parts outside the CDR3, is DVKVTQSSRYLVKRTGEKVFLECVQDMDHENMFWYRQDPGLGLRLIYFSYDVKMKEKGDIPEGYSVSREKKERFSLILESASTNQTSMYLCASSMGQLRGGEQYFGPGTRLTVT.